Listed below are T cell receptor beta chains from one sample, sequenced in a study of blood T cell repertoires in COVID-19. The table came from immunoSEQ multiplex PCR; TCRdb's copy has only in-frame clones and leaves some out. Altogether roughly 250,000 clones are present, approximately 79% being singletons, with the ten largest covering 4% to 4.5%. Sequenced input: peripheral blood. All receptors come from a woman aged 40 to 50 with active or convalescent COVID-19. The CDR3 runs from the conserved cysteine through the conserved F or W. D genes are given only for firm matches. Some rows have no size entry. The others give once, few or many, or a class for an expanded clone.

v_gene: TRBV19
d_gene: TRBD1
j_gene: TRBJ1-6
abundance: NA
CDR3nt: TGTGCCAGTAGTGTCCTACCGGGACAGGGTAATTCACCCCTCCACTTT
CDR3aa: CASSVLPGQGNSPLHF

v_gene: TRBV7-2
d_gene: NA
j_gene: TRBJ1-2
abundance: NA
CDR3nt: TGTGCCAGCAGCTTAGTGCCCCCGCCAGGGAATTTTGGCTACACCTTC
CDR3aa: CASSLVPPPGNFGYTF

v_gene: TRBV6-8
d_gene: NA
j_gene: TRBJ1-1
abundance: NA
CDR3nt: TGTGCCAGCAGGGAAGTGGGGAGCACTGAAGCTTTCTTT
CDR3aa: CASREVGSTEAFF

v_gene: TRBV7-3
d_gene: TRBD2
j_gene: TRBJ2-2
abundance: NA
CDR3nt: TGTGCCAGCAGTAATGCTAGCGGGGGGGCCCCCGGGGAGCTGTTTTTT
CDR3aa: CASSNASGGAPGELFF

v_gene: TRBV24-1
d_gene: TRBD1
j_gene: TRBJ1-5
abundance: NA
CDR3nt: TGTGCCACCAGTGACGGACAGGGTTATCAGCCCCAGCATTTT
CDR3aa: CATSDGQGYQPQHF

v_gene: TRBV5-6
d_gene: TRBD2
j_gene: TRBJ2-1
abundance: NA
CDR3nt: TGTGCCAGCAGCATCGGGACTAGCAATGAGCAGTTCTTC
CDR3aa: CASSIGTSNEQFF

v_gene: TRBV5-4
d_gene: NA
j_gene: TRBJ2-1
abundance: once
CDR3nt: TGTGCCAGCAGTTTCAGTCCTAATGAGCAGTTCTTC
CDR3aa: CASSFSPNEQFF

v_gene: TRBV21-1
d_gene: NA
j_gene: TRBJ2-7
abundance: NA
CDR3nt: TGTGCCAGCCACCCCCAAGCAAACGGACAGCCGAAAACCAAGTCCTACGAGCAGTACTTC
CDR3aa: CASHPQANGQPKTKSYEQYF

v_gene: TRBV7-9
d_gene: TRBD2
j_gene: TRBJ2-3
abundance: NA
CDR3nt: TGTGCCAGCAGCACGGGCGGGGGGTCAGATACGCAGTATTTT
CDR3aa: CASSTGGGSDTQYF

v_gene: TRBV5-6
d_gene: TRBD2
j_gene: TRBJ2-3
abundance: NA
CDR3nt: TGTGCCAGCAGCTTGTCTAGCGGGGGGGCGGGGCCAGATACGCAGTATTTT
CDR3aa: CASSLSSGGAGPDTQYF

v_gene: TRBV6-5
d_gene: TRBD1
j_gene: TRBJ1-2
abundance: NA
CDR3nt: TGTGCCAGCAGTTACCTATACGGGACAGTTCGTGGCTACACCTTC
CDR3aa: CASSYLYGTVRGYTF

v_gene: TRBV5-6
d_gene: TRBD1
j_gene: TRBJ1-2
abundance: NA
CDR3nt: TGTGCCAGCAGCCATGACAGGGCGAAGGGCTACACCTTC
CDR3aa: CASSHDRAKGYTF

v_gene: TRBV25-1
d_gene: NA
j_gene: TRBJ1-1
abundance: once
CDR3nt: TGTGCCAGCAGTGCAAGAGCGGGCACTGAAGCTTTCTTT
CDR3aa: CASSARAGTEAFF

v_gene: TRBV6-1
d_gene: NA
j_gene: TRBJ1-2
abundance: many
CDR3nt: TGTGCCAGCAGTGAAGCGAGGGGGTGGGGCGGCTACACCTTC
CDR3aa: CASSEARGWGGYTF

v_gene: TRBV30
d_gene: TRBD1
j_gene: TRBJ2-2
abundance: NA
CDR3nt: TGTGCCTCCCAGGGACAGGGGGCCGGGGAGCTGTTTTTT
CDR3aa: CASQGQGAGELFF

v_gene: TRBV14
d_gene: TRBD1
j_gene: TRBJ1-1
abundance: medium-sized
CDR3nt: TGTGCCAGCAGCCCAGGGACAGGGTTTGACACTGAAGCTTTCTTT
CDR3aa: CASSPGTGFDTEAFF

v_gene: TRBV4-1
d_gene: NA
j_gene: TRBJ1-2
abundance: NA
CDR3nt: TGCGCCAGCAGCCAAGTCAACAGTAGAAGCTACACCTTC
CDR3aa: CASSQVNSRSYTF

v_gene: TRBV30
d_gene: TRBD2
j_gene: TRBJ2-2
abundance: once
CDR3nt: TGTGCCTTCCGGGGGCTAGCGGGGGCTGGGGAGCTGTTTTTT
CDR3aa: CAFRGLAGAGELFF

v_gene: TRBV7-9
d_gene: TRBD1
j_gene: TRBJ1-1
abundance: NA
CDR3nt: TGTGCCAGCAGCTTAGTAGGGCAGGGGGAAGGGACTTTCTTT
CDR3aa: CASSLVGQGEGTFF

v_gene: TRBV7-2
d_gene: TRBD2
j_gene: TRBJ2-7
abundance: NA
CDR3nt: TGTGCCAGCAGACGACAGGGCGGGGGGGCTAGCGTTTTATACGAGCAGTACTTC
CDR3aa: CASRRQGGGASVLYEQYF

v_gene: TRBV19
d_gene: TRBD1
j_gene: TRBJ1-2
abundance: many
CDR3nt: TGTGCCAGTAGTCTCGCTCTTTCCGGGACAGCACTTAACTATGGCTACACCTTC
CDR3aa: CASSLALSGTALNYGYTF

v_gene: TRBV7-9
d_gene: TRBD2
j_gene: TRBJ2-5
abundance: NA
CDR3nt: TGTGCCAGCAGCTGGGTCCTAGCGGAATACCAAGAGACCCAGTACTTC
CDR3aa: CASSWVLAEYQETQYF

v_gene: TRBV19
d_gene: NA
j_gene: TRBJ2-2
abundance: NA
CDR3nt: TGTGCCAGTAGTAGCGATGGACAGAACACCGGGGAGCTGTTTTTT
CDR3aa: CASSSDGQNTGELFF

v_gene: TRBV5-1
d_gene: TRBD1
j_gene: TRBJ1-2
abundance: few
CDR3nt: TGCGCCAGCTGGACAGGGGTTCTAGGCTATGGCTACACCTTC
CDR3aa: CASWTGVLGYGYTF

v_gene: TRBV18
d_gene: NA
j_gene: TRBJ2-2
abundance: once
CDR3nt: TGTGCCAGCTCACCCGGAGTTGGGGAGCTGTTTTTT
CDR3aa: CASSPGVGELFF

v_gene: TRBV18
d_gene: NA
j_gene: TRBJ1-5
abundance: once
CDR3nt: TGTGCCAGCTCACCACGGAGGGACGAGCCCCAGCATTTT
CDR3aa: CASSPRRDEPQHF

v_gene: TRBV27
d_gene: NA
j_gene: TRBJ1-6
abundance: NA
CDR3nt: TGTGCCAGCCCGGGGGGGGGTATTGGTGGGAATTCACCCCTCCACTTT
CDR3aa: CASPGGGIGGNSPLHF

v_gene: TRBV5-1
d_gene: TRBD1
j_gene: TRBJ1-1
abundance: NA
CDR3nt: TGCGCCAGCAGCCCCCAGACAGGGGTGAGCACTGAAGCTTTCTTT
CDR3aa: CASSPQTGVSTEAFF

v_gene: TRBV29-1
d_gene: NA
j_gene: TRBJ1-2
abundance: NA
CDR3nt: TGCAGCGTTGAAGCAGGGGATGGCTACACCTTC
CDR3aa: CSVEAGDGYTF

v_gene: TRBV5-1
d_gene: TRBD1
j_gene: TRBJ2-7
abundance: NA
CDR3nt: TGCGCCAGCAGCTTGGCCGGGGACAGGGATGAGCAGTACTTC
CDR3aa: CASSLAGDRDEQYF

v_gene: TRBV5-5
d_gene: NA
j_gene: TRBJ2-2
abundance: NA
CDR3nt: TGTGCCAGCAGCCACGTCAGGCCGGGGACCGGGGAGCTGTTTTTT
CDR3aa: CASSHVRPGTGELFF

v_gene: TRBV18
d_gene: TRBD1
j_gene: TRBJ2-7
abundance: few
CDR3nt: TGTGCCAGCTCACCAAGACAGGGGGGGACCTACGAGCAGTACTTC
CDR3aa: CASSPRQGGTYEQYF

v_gene: TRBV19
d_gene: NA
j_gene: TRBJ1-2
abundance: few
CDR3nt: TGTGCCAGTAGTATTACAAGCTATGGCTACACCTTC
CDR3aa: CASSITSYGYTF

v_gene: TRBV10-1
d_gene: NA
j_gene: TRBJ1-6
abundance: once
CDR3nt: TGCGCCAGCAGTGACCAGGACAAGGGGTATAATTCACCCCTCCACTTT
CDR3aa: CASSDQDKGYNSPLHF

v_gene: TRBV5-4
d_gene: TRBD2
j_gene: TRBJ2-1
abundance: NA
CDR3nt: TGTGCCAGCAGCGAGATGGGGGGGAGTGAGCAGTTCTTC
CDR3aa: CASSEMGGSEQFF

v_gene: TRBV29-1
d_gene: TRBD2
j_gene: TRBJ2-1
abundance: few
CDR3nt: TGCAGCGTTGAAGGAACTAGCGGGGTGGGATCGTTCTTC
CDR3aa: CSVEGTSGVGSFF

v_gene: TRBV20-1
d_gene: TRBD1
j_gene: TRBJ1-1
abundance: once
CDR3nt: TGCAGTGCAGACAGGGACCCTGAAGCTTTCTTT
CDR3aa: CSADRDPEAFF

v_gene: TRBV3-1/TRBV3-2
d_gene: NA
j_gene: TRBJ1-2
abundance: NA
CDR3nt: TGTGCCAGCAGCCAAAAAAATGAGACTCTAAGGTATGGCTACACCTTC
CDR3aa: CASSQKNETLRYGYTF

v_gene: TRBV25-1
d_gene: NA
j_gene: TRBJ2-3
abundance: NA
CDR3nt: TGTGCCAGCAGTACACGGGGGGCAAGCACAGATACGCAGTATTTT
CDR3aa: CASSTRGASTDTQYF

v_gene: TRBV5-6
d_gene: TRBD1
j_gene: TRBJ1-6
abundance: once
CDR3nt: TGTGCCAGCAGCCGAAGGGACAGCTCCTATAATTCACCCCTCCACTTT
CDR3aa: CASSRRDSSYNSPLHF

v_gene: TRBV19
d_gene: NA
j_gene: TRBJ1-3
abundance: many
CDR3nt: TGTGCCAGCCGATATGAAGGAGGGCCAGGAAACACCATATATTTT
CDR3aa: CASRYEGGPGNTIYF

v_gene: TRBV2
d_gene: NA
j_gene: TRBJ1-1
abundance: few
CDR3nt: TGTGCCAGCAGTGAACCCCTGGGGGGTAGGAGCACTGAAGCTTTCTTT
CDR3aa: CASSEPLGGRSTEAFF

v_gene: TRBV11-2
d_gene: TRBD1
j_gene: TRBJ1-2
abundance: NA
CDR3nt: TGTGCCAGCAGCGCGGACAGGGCGAACGGCTATGGCTACACCTTC
CDR3aa: CASSADRANGYGYTF

v_gene: TRBV25-1
d_gene: TRBD2
j_gene: TRBJ2-1
abundance: few
CDR3nt: TGTGCCAGCAGTGGACTAGCCAGCTCCTACAATGAGCAGTTCTTC
CDR3aa: CASSGLASSYNEQFF

v_gene: TRBV11-1
d_gene: NA
j_gene: TRBJ2-2
abundance: NA
CDR3nt: TGTGCCAGCAGCTTAAAGCGGAACACCGGGGAGCTGTTTTTT
CDR3aa: CASSLKRNTGELFF

v_gene: TRBV12-3/TRBV12-4
d_gene: NA
j_gene: TRBJ1-1
abundance: NA
CDR3nt: TGTGCCAGCAGTTTAGGGGCAGACACTGAAGCTTTCTTT
CDR3aa: CASSLGADTEAFF

v_gene: TRBV6-5
d_gene: TRBD1
j_gene: TRBJ1-4
abundance: NA
CDR3nt: TGTGCCAGCAGTCTCGGGACAGGGTCGCCTAAACTGTTTTTT
CDR3aa: CASSLGTGSPKLFF

v_gene: TRBV30
d_gene: NA
j_gene: TRBJ1-1
abundance: NA
CDR3nt: TGTGCCTGGAGTCGGCAGGTACAATCTGAAGCTTTCTTT
CDR3aa: CAWSRQVQSEAFF

v_gene: TRBV10-3
d_gene: NA
j_gene: TRBJ1-2
abundance: NA
CDR3nt: TGTGCCATCAGTGAAGGGGTTAGGTATGGCTACACCTTC
CDR3aa: CAISEGVRYGYTF

v_gene: TRBV7-3
d_gene: NA
j_gene: TRBJ2-6
abundance: NA
CDR3nt: TGTGCCAGCAGCCCCGGGGGACCTGGGGCCAACGTCCTGACTTTC
CDR3aa: CASSPGGPGANVLTF

v_gene: TRBV5-1
d_gene: NA
j_gene: TRBJ2-5
abundance: NA
CDR3nt: TGCGCCAGCAGCTTGCAGGGGCCGTTAGAGACCCAGTACTTC
CDR3aa: CASSLQGPLETQYF

v_gene: TRBV6-5
d_gene: TRBD2
j_gene: TRBJ2-3
abundance: NA
CDR3nt: TGTGCCAGCACAGAGGCTAGCGGGGGGCCGGATACGCAGTATTTT
CDR3aa: CASTEASGGPDTQYF

v_gene: TRBV18
d_gene: NA
j_gene: TRBJ2-3
abundance: NA
CDR3nt: TGTGCCAGCTCACCTTCTATGGATACGCAGTATTTT
CDR3aa: CASSPSMDTQYF

v_gene: TRBV12-3/TRBV12-4
d_gene: NA
j_gene: TRBJ1-1
abundance: NA
CDR3nt: TGTGCCAGCAGTTTAGGCGCGGCTTTCTTT
CDR3aa: CASSLGAAFF

v_gene: TRBV6-2/TRBV6-3
d_gene: NA
j_gene: TRBJ1-5
abundance: NA
CDR3nt: TGTGCCAGCAGTTACTCGGAGGGTCAGCCCCAGCATTTT
CDR3aa: CASSYSEGQPQHF

v_gene: TRBV19
d_gene: NA
j_gene: TRBJ1-5
abundance: NA
CDR3nt: TGTGCCAGTAGTATGGCGGCACTAAGCGGGGTGCCCCAGCATTTT
CDR3aa: CASSMAALSGVPQHF

v_gene: TRBV2
d_gene: NA
j_gene: TRBJ1-1
abundance: NA
CDR3nt: TGTGCCAGCAGTGAGGTAGCACTAGGGGAAGCTTTCTTT
CDR3aa: CASSEVALGEAFF

v_gene: TRBV5-6
d_gene: TRBD1
j_gene: TRBJ1-1
abundance: NA
CDR3nt: TGTGCCAGCAGCTTGGTGGCAGGGGGTAACGCTGAAGCTTTCTTT
CDR3aa: CASSLVAGGNAEAFF

v_gene: TRBV25-1
d_gene: NA
j_gene: TRBJ2-2
abundance: NA
CDR3nt: TGTGCCAGCAGTGAACAGGGTCGGAACACCGGGGAGCTGTTTTTT
CDR3aa: CASSEQGRNTGELFF